This passage covers 5 T cell receptor beta chains from one sample sequenced in a study of read filtering for tumor transcriptome and immune sequencing. This library used 300 to 500 ng RNA and molecular barcoded adaptors spanning alpha/delta and beta/gamma chains. TCRdb reprocessed the reads via MiXCR and lists one record per CDR3 protein. Of 85,000 or so distinct CDR3 sequences listed, approximately 13% are singletons. The material sequenced was a population of CD138-negative cells sorted from bone marrow. These receptors all stem from a donor aged 40 or older with multiple myeloma.

This chain joins TRBV5-1 and TRBJ2-6, with 8 bases identical to TRBD1. After removal of 0 bases from V and 0 bases from J, the junction contained 8 bases not matched to a gene. This CDR3 comprises 19 residues. Looked up from germline, CDR1 is SGHRS and CDR2 is YFSETQ. The CDR3 nucleotides read TGCGCCAGCAGCTTGGACCCGACAGGGGCCACCTCTGGGGCCAACGTCCTGACTTTC. Amino acid sequence: CASSLDPTGATSGANVLTF.

Concerning this clonotype: A much larger clone differs from this one at a single base, so this may be a read error. The chain combines TRBV7-9 with TRBJ2-7, with 8 bases matching TRBD2. Germline values: CDR1 SEHNR, CDR2 FQNEAQ (reference sequence). V dropped 4 bases and J dropped 2; count of bases not matched to a gene: 7. This CDR3 has 15 residues. DNA for the CDR3: TGTGCCAGCAGCTCTCCATCGGGAGGGACCTACGAGCAGTACTTC. This translates into CASSSPSGGTYEQYF.

V is TRBV29-1 and J is TRBJ2-2; D unresolved. Germline V gene lookup returns CDR1 SQVTM and CDR2 ANQGSEA. The V and J ends lost 7 bases and 6 bases respectively, with 21 bases between them. This CDR3 is built from 15 residues. CDR3: CSADAGNSLAGELFF. In DNA form, the CDR3 reads TGCAGCGCTGACGCCGGAAACAGTTTGGCCGGGGAGCTGTTTTTT.

This clonotype appeared many times. The chain carries TRBV25-1 and TRBJ2-1, with a weak D call TRBD2 (5 bases). The germline V gene encodes CDR1 MGHDK and CDR2 SYGVNS. The V gene lost 3 bases and the J gene lost 6 bases, with 15 bases spanning the gap. The CDR3 contains 15 residues. In DNA form, the CDR3 reads TGTGCCAGCAGTGACCGGAACGGGATAGTCAATGAGCAGTTCTTC. Translation gives CASSDRNGIVNEQFF.

Many counts were recorded for this clonotype. This sequence joins TRBV6-2 or TRBV6-3 and TRBJ2-3; 10 nucleotides match TRBD2. CDR1 MNHEY and CDR2 SVGEGT come from the germline V gene. This CDR3 has 16 residues. V was clipped by 0 bases and J by 4 bases; unmatched bases: 4. The CDR3 sequence: CASSYSSSGSPDTQYF. In nucleotides, the CDR3 is TGTGCCAGCAGTTACTCGTCTAGCGGGAGTCCAGATACGCAGTATTTT.